The 22 T cell receptor beta chains below come from one sample, sequenced in a study of blood T cells in healthy people across ages. A J-beta primer mix and a sample-barcoded 5' primer were used in a second PCR of roughly 7 to 12 cycles. TCRdb re-derived calls from the 5' RACE reads in MiXCR, one entry per CDR3 protein. The sample yields 800,000 or so distinct CDR3 sequences, about 25% seen once. The same data also contributed to another study, on T cells of mothers and their children.

Sequenced sample: blood. The receptor set was obtained from a boy aged 5-17 years in good health.

This rearrangement joins TRBV28 to TRBJ2-1; the match to TRBD2 covers 12 bases. Germline CDR1 MDHEN, CDR2 SYDVKM. This CDR3 has 19 amino acids. The J segment lost 7 bases and the V segment lost 5 bases, leaving 18 bases of the junction unmatched. The CDR3 here is CASSRSALAGGPKDNEQFF. The CDR3 DNA sequence: TGTGCCAGCAGTCGATCGGCACTAGCGGGAGGTCCCAAGGATAATGAGCAGTTCTTC. Using reference TRBV28 and TRBJ2-1 for the parts outside the CDR3, the full variable domain is DVKVTQSSRYLVKRTGEKVFLECVQDMDHENMFWYRQDPGLGLRLIYFSYDVKMKEKGDIPEGYSVSREKKERFSLILESASTNQTSMYLCASSRSALAGGPKDNEQFFGPGTRLTVL.

The rearrangement joins TRBV12-3 or TRBV12-4 to TRBJ2-3, with D maybe TRBD2 (5 bases). Trimming stripped 6 bases from V and 6 bases from J, with 19 bases between. There are 15 residues in the CDR3. The CDR3: CASSPDWLRGDTQYF. The CDR3 nucleotides are TGTGCCAGCAGCCCGGACTGGCTTAGAGGGGATACGCAGTATTTT.

The chain links TRBV4-1 to TRBJ1-1; D is unresolved. In germline, CDR1 is MGHRA, CDR2 YSYEKL. Trimming cost V 0 bases and J 0 bases, with 8 bases left between them. The CDR3 spans 15 residues. CDR3 residues: CASSQDRTLNTEAFF. Here the CDR3 DNA reads TGCGCCAGCAGCCAAGACAGAACCTTGAACACTGAAGCTTTCTTT.

This chain joins TRBV20-1 and TRBJ1-2; possibly TRBD1 for D (6 bases). Germline V gene lookup returns CDR1 DFQATT and CDR2 SNEGSKA (reference sequence). V lost 5 bases, J lost 4 bases, and 17 bases lay in between. The CDR3 has 14 residues. CDR3 region: CSAPTGTIAYGYTF. The CDR3 coding sequence is TGCAGTGCTCCCACCGGGACAATCGCCTATGGCTACACCTTC.

V and J are TRBV20-1 and TRBJ2-3; 11 nucleotides align to TRBD2. The junction had 11 bases not matched to a gene; V was cut back by 5 bases and J by 4 bases. The length of the CDR3 is 16 residues. Germline values: CDR1 DFQATT, CDR2 SNEGSKA (reference sequence). The CDR3 bases are TGCAGTGCTCCTTCTTATCTAGCGGGAGGTGCAGATACGCAGTATTTT. Translation: CSAPSYLAGGADTQYF.

This clonotype was observed once. No conserved phenylalanine or tryptophan is present at the end of the CDR3, so a read error is the likely explanation. The CDR3 region is CAISSGGYEQYY. CDR3 nucleotide sequence: TGTGCCATCAGTAGCGGGGGCTACGAGCAGTACTAC. The V and J genes are TRBV10-3 and TRBJ2-7, with TRBD2 identical over 8 bases. J lost 3 bases, V lost 5 bases, and 0 bases had no gene match. Germline loops: CDR1 ENHRY, CDR2 SYGVKD. The CDR3 is 12 amino acids.

In this sample, this clonotype turned up once. The chain uses TRBV30 and TRBJ2-5; D unclear. Germline CDR1 reads GTSNPN; CDR2 reads SVGIG (reference sequence). Trimming removed 5 bases from V and 9 bases from J, with 13 bases in between. The CDR3 consists of 11 residues. The CDR3 sequence is CAWGDTWAQYF. The CDR3 DNA is TGTGCCTGGGGGGATACGTGGGCCCAGTACTTC. Together with reference TRBV30 and TRBJ2-5, the CDR3 gives the full variable domain: SQTIHQWPATLVQPVGSPLSLECTVEGTSNPNLYWYRQAAGRGLQLLFYSVGIGQISSEVPQNLSASRPQDRQFILSSKKLLLSDSGFYLCAWGDTWAQYFGPGTRLLVL.

V and J are TRBV20-1 and TRBJ2-4; the match to TRBD1 covers 7 bases. The germline gives CDR1 DFQATT, CDR2 SNEGSKA (reference sequence). J was trimmed by 3 bases and V by 3 bases; bases with no gene match: 8. CDR3 length: 15 residues. CDR3 bases: TGCAGTGCTAGCGGCAACGGGACAGACAAAAACATTCAGTACTTC. This encodes CSASGNGTDKNIQYF.

The genes are TRBV20-1 and TRBJ2-4; D uncertain. The CDR3 runs 14 residues. From germline, CDR1 is DFQATT and CDR2 SNEGSKA (reference sequence). The germline V and J ends were trimmed by 5 bases and 7 bases, with 18 bases remaining between them. CDR3 bases: TGCAGTGCTCCTCTCTCCTCAGGCACGAACATTCAGTACTTC. This gives the protein CSAPLSSGTNIQYF.

This clonotype turned up a few times. This chain connects TRBV10-3 to TRBJ2-5; TRBD1 or TRBD2 may be the D gene (5 bases each). Gene TRBJ2-7 matches the end of the DNA better, so the J call may be wrong. Germline lookup yields CDR1 ENHRY and CDR2 SYGVKD. This CDR3 has 13 amino acids. CDR3 DNA: TGTGCCATCAGTGGGGACCCAAACTACGAGCAGTACTTC. Translated, it gives CAISGDPNYEQYF.

The sample holds a few counts of this clonotype. The V gene is TRBV29-1, the J gene TRBJ2-7; 10 nucleotides align to TRBD1. The CDR3 contains 14 residues. The germline V gene has CDR1 SQVTM and CDR2 ANQGSEA. V dropped 6 bases and J dropped 4; count of bases not matched to a gene: 9. CDR3 DNA: TGCAGCGTCGCACGCGGGACAGGGGAGTACGAGCAGTACTTC. It translates to CSVARGTGEYEQYF.

The chain uses TRBV2 and TRBJ2-7; D call uncertain. V was cut by 3 bases and J by 3 bases, with 12 bases left in between. The CDR3 is 14 amino acids. From germline, CDR1 is SNHLY and CDR2 FYNNEI. CDR3 nucleotide sequence: TGTGCCAGCAGTGACTTAGATTCGGTCTACGAGCAGTACTTC. It specifies CASSDLDSVYEQYF.

The chain uses TRBV6-5 and TRBJ2-6; D perhaps matches TRBD1 (6 bases). There are 15 residues in the CDR3. Trimming left V 6 bases short and J 0 bases short, with 9 bases between. Germline loops: CDR1 MNHEY, CDR2 SVGAGI. For the CDR3, the DNA is TGTGCCAGCAGATTACAGGGCTCTGGGGCCAACGTCCTGACTTTC. It is translated as CASRLQGSGANVLTF.

V and J are TRBV28 and TRBJ2-7; 9 nucleotides align to TRBD1. Germline CDR1 MDHEN, CDR2 SYDVKM. The CDR3 is 15 amino acids. Unmatched junction bases numbered 10, after V lost 7 bases and J lost 3 bases. CDR3 DNA: TGTGCCAGCACCTCGCCTGGGACAGGGAACTACGAGCAGTACTTC. Protein: CASTSPGTGNYEQYF.

This clonotype was counted a few times. V usage is TRBV28 and J usage is TRBJ2-1; D uncertain. The CDR3 sequence is 14 residues long. Trimming pared 1 base from V and 5 bases from J, leaving 9 bases between. Per germline, CDR1 MDHEN and CDR2 SYDVKM. The CDR3 DNA is TGTGCCAGCAGTTTATCTACTGGAAACAATGAGCAGTTCTTC. As protein: CASSLSTGNNEQFF.

The chain joins TRBV4-3 to TRBJ1-1; D may be TRBD1 (5 bases). V was pared by 5 bases and J by 8 bases, with 12 bases between. This CDR3 comprises 12 residues. Germline CDR1 LGHNA, CDR2 YSLEER. CDR3 residues: CASSGSRDEAFF. CDR3 DNA sequence: TGCGCCAGCAGCGGCTCGAGGGACGAAGCTTTCTTT.

This clonotype was picked up a small number of times. The chain employs TRBV14 and TRBJ1-4; D remains ambiguous. CDR1 SGHDN and CDR2 FVKESK come from the germline V gene. This CDR3 contains 15 residues. V was cut by 4 bases and J by 0 bases, with 9 bases left in between. DNA for the CDR3: TGTGCCAGCAGCCGGCAGATCTCAACTAATGAAAAACTGTTTTTT. Protein sequence: CASSRQISTNEKLFF.

This clonotype was recorded a few times. The chain is built from TRBV5-6 and TRBJ1-6; 7 nucleotides line up with TRBD1. V was clipped by 3 bases and J by 4 bases; unmatched bases: 7. The CDR3 covers 16 residues. Germline-derived CDR1 and CDR2 are SGHDT and YYEEEE. DNA of the CDR3: TGTGCCAGCAGCTCGACCGGGACAGCTTATAATTCACCCCTCCACTTT. Amino acid sequence: CASSSTGTAYNSPLHF.

The chain couples TRBV28 to TRBJ2-7; D call uncertain. CDR3 length equals 14 residues. The germline CDR1 and CDR2 sequences are MDHEN and SYDVKM. The germline V and J ends were trimmed by 10 bases and 5 bases, with 21 bases remaining between them. The CDR3 bases are TGTGCCACCTCGCTGGGTCCGAATATTGACGAGCAGTACTTC. Protein: CATSLGPNIDEQYF.

This clonotype has only a few counts. The J gene is TRBJ2-2, the V gene TRBV5-1; D is unresolved. This CDR3 has 16 amino acids. Trimming removed 0 bases from V and 2 bases from J, with 11 bases in between. Germline-derived CDR1 and CDR2 are SGHRS and YFSETQ. The CDR3 coding sequence is TGCGCCAGCAGCTTGGGCGGTTTCCAAAACACCGGGGAGCTGTTTTTT. Amino acids: CASSLGGFQNTGELFF. Complete variable domain (other parts from reference TRBV5-1 and TRBJ2-2): KAGVTQTPRYLIKTRGQQVTLSCSPISGHRSVSWYQQTPGQGLQFLFEYFSETQRNKGNFPGRFSGRQFSNSRSEMNVSTLELGDSALYLCASSLGGFQNTGELFFGEGSRLTVL.

This clonotype was counted a single time. The chain is built from TRBV2 and TRBJ2-2; D call uncertain. Germline V gene lookup returns CDR1 SNHLY and CDR2 FYNNEI. Trimming removed 8 bases from V and 1 base from J, with 11 bases in between. The CDR3 covers 14 residues. The CDR3 DNA reads as TGTGCCAGCGCGAGGCAGGTGAACACCGGGGAGCTGTTTTTT. This gives the protein CASARQVNTGELFF.

The chain recombines TRBV5-5 with TRBJ1-5; no definite D call. Trimming took off 0 bases at V and 3 bases at J, with 10 bases between the two ends. This CDR3 region has 15 residues. Germline V gene data show CDR1 as SGHKS and CDR2 as YYEKEE (reference sequence). CDR3 protein: CASSLDSHFNQPQHF. In nucleotides, the CDR3 is TGTGCCAGCAGCTTGGATTCTCATTTCAATCAGCCCCAGCATTTT.